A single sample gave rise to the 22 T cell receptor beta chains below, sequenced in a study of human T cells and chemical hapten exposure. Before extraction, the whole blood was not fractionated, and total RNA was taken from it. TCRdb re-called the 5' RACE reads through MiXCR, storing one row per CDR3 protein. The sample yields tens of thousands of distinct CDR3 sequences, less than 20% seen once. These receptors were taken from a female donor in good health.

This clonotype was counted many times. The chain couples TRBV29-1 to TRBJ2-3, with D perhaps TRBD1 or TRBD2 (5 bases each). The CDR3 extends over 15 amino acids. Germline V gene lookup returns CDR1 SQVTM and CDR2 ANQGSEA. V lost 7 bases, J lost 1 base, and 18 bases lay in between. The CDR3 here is CSASGTLGGTDTQYF. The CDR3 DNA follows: TGCAGCGCCTCCGGGACCCTGGGGGGCACAGATACGCAGTATTTT.

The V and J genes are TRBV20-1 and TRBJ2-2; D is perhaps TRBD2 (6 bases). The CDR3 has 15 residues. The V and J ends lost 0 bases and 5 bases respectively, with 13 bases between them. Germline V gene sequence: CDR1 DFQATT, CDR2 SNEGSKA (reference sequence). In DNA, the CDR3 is TGCAGTGCTAGAGATCGGTTGGGGGGTACCGGGGAGCTGTTTTTT. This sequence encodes CSARDRLGGTGELFF.

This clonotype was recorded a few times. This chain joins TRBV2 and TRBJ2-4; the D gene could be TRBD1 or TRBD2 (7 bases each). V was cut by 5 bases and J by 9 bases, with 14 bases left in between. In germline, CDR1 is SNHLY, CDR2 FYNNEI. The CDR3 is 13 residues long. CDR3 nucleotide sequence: TGTGCCAGCAGTCCAGACAGGGAGGGCATTCAGTACTTC. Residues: CASSPDREGIQYF.

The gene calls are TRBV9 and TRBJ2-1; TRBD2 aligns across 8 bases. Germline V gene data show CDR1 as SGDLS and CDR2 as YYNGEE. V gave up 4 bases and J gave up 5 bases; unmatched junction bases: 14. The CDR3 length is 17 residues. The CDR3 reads CASSPGTSGPKNNEQFF. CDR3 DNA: TGTGCCAGCAGCCCCGGGACTAGTGGACCCAAAAACAATGAGCAGTTCTTC.

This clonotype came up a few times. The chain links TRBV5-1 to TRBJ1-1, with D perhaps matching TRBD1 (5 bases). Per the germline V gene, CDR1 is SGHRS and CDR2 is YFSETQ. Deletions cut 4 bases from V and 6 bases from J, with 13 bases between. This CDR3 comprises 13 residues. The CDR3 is CASSVAQGAEAFF. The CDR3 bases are TGCGCCAGCAGCGTGGCCCAGGGCGCTGAAGCTTTCTTT.

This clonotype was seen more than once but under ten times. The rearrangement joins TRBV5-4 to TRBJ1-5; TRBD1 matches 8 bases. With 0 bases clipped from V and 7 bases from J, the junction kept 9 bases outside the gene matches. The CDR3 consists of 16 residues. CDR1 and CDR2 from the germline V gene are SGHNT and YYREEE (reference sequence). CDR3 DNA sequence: TGTGCCAGCAGCTTGGCCAAGACAGGGGTCAGGCAGCCCCAGCATTTT. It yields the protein CASSLAKTGVRQPQHF.

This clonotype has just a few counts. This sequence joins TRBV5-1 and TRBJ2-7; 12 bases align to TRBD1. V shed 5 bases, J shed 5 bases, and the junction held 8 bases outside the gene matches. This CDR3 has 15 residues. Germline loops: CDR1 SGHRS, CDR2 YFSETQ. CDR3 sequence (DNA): TGCGCCAGCAGATGGACCGGGACAGGGGGCGACGAGCAGTACTTC. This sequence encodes CASRWTGTGGDEQYF.

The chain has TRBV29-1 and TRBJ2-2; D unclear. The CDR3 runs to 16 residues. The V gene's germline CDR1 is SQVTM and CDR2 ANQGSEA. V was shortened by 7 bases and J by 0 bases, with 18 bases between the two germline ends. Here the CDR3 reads CSARLSHVANTGELFF. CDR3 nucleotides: TGCAGCGCCCGACTTTCCCACGTCGCGAACACCGGGGAGCTGTTTTTT.

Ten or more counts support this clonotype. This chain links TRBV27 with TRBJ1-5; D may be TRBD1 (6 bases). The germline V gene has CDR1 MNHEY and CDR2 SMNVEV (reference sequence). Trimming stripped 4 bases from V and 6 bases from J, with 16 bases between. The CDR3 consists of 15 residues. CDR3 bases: TGTGCCAGCAGTTCAGCCACAGGGCTAAGTCAGCCCCAGCATTTT. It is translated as CASSSATGLSQPQHF.

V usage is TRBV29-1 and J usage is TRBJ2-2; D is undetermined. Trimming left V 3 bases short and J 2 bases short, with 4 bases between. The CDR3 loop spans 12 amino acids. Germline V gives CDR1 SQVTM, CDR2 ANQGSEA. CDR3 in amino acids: CSVDVNTGELFF. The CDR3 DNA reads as TGCAGCGTTGACGTCAACACCGGGGAGCTGTTTTTT.

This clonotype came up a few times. This CDR3 reads CASSLIQGANTEAFF. For the CDR3, the DNA is TGCGCCAGCAGCTTAATACAGGGGGCGAACACTGAAGCTTTCTTT. The chain employs TRBV5-1 and TRBJ1-1, with 9 nucleotides matching TRBD1. Germline CDR1 SGHRS, CDR2 YFSETQ. The CDR3 has 15 residues. Trimming removed 2 bases from V and 1 base from J; junction bases left unmatched: 3.

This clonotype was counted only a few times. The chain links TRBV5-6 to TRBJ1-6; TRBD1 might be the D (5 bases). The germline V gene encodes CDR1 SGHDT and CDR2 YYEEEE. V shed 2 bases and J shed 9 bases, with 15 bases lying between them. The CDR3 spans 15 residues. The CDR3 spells CASSFGRGIGSPLHF. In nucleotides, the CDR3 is TGTGCCAGCAGCTTCGGGAGGGGAATCGGTTCACCCCTCCACTTT.

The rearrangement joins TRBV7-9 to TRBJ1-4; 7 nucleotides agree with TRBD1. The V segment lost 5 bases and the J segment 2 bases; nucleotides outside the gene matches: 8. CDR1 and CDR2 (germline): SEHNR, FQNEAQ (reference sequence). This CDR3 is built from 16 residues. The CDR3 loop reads CASSGGQTYTNEKLFF. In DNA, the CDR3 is TGTGCCAGCAGCGGGGGACAGACCTACACTAATGAAAAACTGTTTTTT.

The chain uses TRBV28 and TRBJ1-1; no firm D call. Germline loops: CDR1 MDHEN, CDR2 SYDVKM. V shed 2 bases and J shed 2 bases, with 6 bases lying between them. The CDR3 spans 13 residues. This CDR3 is CASSLMTNTEAFF. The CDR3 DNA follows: TGTGCCAGCAGTTTAATGACAAACACTGAAGCTTTCTTT.

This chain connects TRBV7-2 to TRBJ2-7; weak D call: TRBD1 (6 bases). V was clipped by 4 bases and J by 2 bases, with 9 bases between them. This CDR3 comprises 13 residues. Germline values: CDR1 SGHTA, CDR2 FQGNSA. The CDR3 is CASSSRTAYEQYF. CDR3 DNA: TGTGCCAGCAGCTCCCGGACAGCCTACGAGCAGTACTTC.

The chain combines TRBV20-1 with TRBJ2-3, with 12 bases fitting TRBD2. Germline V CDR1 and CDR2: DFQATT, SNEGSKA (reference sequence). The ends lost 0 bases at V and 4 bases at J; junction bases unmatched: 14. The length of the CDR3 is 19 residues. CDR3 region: CSARDRASGRALFADTQYF. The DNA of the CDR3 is TGCAGTGCTAGAGATCGAGCTAGCGGGAGGGCCCTTTTCGCAGATACGCAGTATTTT.

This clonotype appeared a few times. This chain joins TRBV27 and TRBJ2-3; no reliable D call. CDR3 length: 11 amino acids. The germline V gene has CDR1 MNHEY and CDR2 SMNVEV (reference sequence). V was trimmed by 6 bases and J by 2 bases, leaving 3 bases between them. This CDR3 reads CASRVTDTQYF. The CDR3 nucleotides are TGTGCCAGCAGGGTCACAGATACGCAGTATTTT.

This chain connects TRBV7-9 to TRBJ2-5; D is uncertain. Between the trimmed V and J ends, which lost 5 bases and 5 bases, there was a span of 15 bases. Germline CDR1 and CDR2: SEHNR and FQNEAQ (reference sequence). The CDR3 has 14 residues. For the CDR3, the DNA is TGTGCCAGCAGCCCCGCTCCTCCGCGGGAGACCCAGTACTTC. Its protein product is CASSPAPPRETQYF.

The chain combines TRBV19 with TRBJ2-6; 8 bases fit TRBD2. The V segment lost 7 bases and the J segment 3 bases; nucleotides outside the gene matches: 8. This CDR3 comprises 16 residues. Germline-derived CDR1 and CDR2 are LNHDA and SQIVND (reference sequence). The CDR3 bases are TGTGCCAGTATGGACGGGGGGGCTGGTGGGGCCAACGTCCTGACTTTC. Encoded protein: CASMDGGAGGANVLTF.

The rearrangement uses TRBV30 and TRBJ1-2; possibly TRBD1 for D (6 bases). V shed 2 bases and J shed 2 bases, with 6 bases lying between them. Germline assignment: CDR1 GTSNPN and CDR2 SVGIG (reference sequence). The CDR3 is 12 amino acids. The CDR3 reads CAWSQGNYGYTF. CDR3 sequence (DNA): TGTGCCTGGAGTCAGGGGAACTATGGCTACACCTTC.

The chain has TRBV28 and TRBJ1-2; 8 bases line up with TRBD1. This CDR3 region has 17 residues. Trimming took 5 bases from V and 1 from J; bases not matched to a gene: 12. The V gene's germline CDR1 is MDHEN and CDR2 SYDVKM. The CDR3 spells CASSGSTGEDFNYGYTF. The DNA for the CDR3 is TGTGCCAGCAGTGGGTCGACAGGGGAAGACTTTAACTATGGCTACACCTTC.

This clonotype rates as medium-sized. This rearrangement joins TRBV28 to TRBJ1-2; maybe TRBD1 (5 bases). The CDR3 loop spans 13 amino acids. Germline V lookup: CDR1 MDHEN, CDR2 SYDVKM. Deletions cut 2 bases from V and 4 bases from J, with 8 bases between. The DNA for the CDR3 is TGTGCCAGCAGTTTAGCGGGGACCTATGGCTACACCTTC. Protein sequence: CASSLAGTYGYTF.